What follows describes a single T cell receptor (beta chain). Germline loops: CDR1 SNHLY, CDR2 FYNNEI. Trimming shortened V by 1 base and J by 0 bases, and 7 bases separated the two germline ends. This CDR3 is built from 15 residues. Profiling relied on immunoSEQ multiplex PCR, and the TCRdb table lists in-frame clones only, not all of them. This repertoire shows tens of thousands of clones, 80% to 90% found once; its top ten account for approximately 4.6%. The data originate from a study of technical replicates of blood from a handful of donors. The receptor comes from a human donor in good health. Some clones in this sample may be carry-over from other donors' samples. The chain has TRBV2 and TRBJ2-1; no clear D. Sequencing was performed on PBMCs. The CDR3 sequence: CASSEGSPSYNEQFF. The CDR3 DNA sequence: TGTGCCAGCAGTGAAGGAAGCCCCTCCTACAATGAGCAGTTCTTC.